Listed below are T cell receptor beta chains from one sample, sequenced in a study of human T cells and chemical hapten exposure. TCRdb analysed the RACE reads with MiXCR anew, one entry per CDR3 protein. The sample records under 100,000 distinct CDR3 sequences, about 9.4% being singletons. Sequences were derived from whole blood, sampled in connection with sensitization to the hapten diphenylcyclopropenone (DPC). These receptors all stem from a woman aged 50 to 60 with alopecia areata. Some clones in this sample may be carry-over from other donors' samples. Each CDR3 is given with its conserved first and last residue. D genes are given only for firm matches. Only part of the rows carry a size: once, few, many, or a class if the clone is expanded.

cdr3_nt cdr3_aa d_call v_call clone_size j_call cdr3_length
TGTGCCAGCAGCTCCGTAGCGGGGTTTGCCACAGATACGCAGTATTTT CASSSVAGFATDTQYF TRBD2 TRBV7-2 few TRBJ2-3 16
TGCAGCGTTGTCGGGGTGAATGAGCAGTTCTTC CSVVGVNEQFF - TRBV29-1 many TRBJ2-1 11
TGTGCCAGCAGCCAAGGGCCTTTTGGTAGCGGGCACAATGAGCAGTTCTTC CASSQGPFGSGHNEQFF TRBD2 TRBV3-1 - TRBJ2-1 17
TGCGCCAGCAGTCCCTATAGGGGGAGGAGCTCCTACGAGCAGTACTTC CASSPYRGRSSYEQYF - TRBV5-1 - TRBJ2-7 16
TGTGCCAGCAGTCGGGACCCTGAAAACACCGGGGAGCTGTTTTTT CASSRDPENTGELFF - TRBV3-1 - TRBJ2-2 15
TGTGCCAGCAGTCCCGCCGGGTCGCGCGTGGATGAAAAACTGTTTTTT CASSPAGSRVDEKLFF - TRBV12-3/TRBV12-4 many TRBJ1-4 16
TGTGCCAGCAGTACTAGGCGGACTACCGGGTATGAGCAGTTCTTC CASSTRRTTGYEQFF - TRBV28 many TRBJ2-1 15
TGCAGTGCTAGAGATGGTGCGGCGGCGATCAGCACAGATACGCAGTATTTT CSARDGAAAISTDTQYF - TRBV20-1 many TRBJ2-3 17
TGCAGCGTTGGAAGAACAGGGTCGGATGAGCAGTTCTTC CSVGRTGSDEQFF - TRBV29-1 many TRBJ2-1 13
TGTGCCAGCAGCCCTCTTCAGGGGAACACTGAAGCTTTCTTT CASSPLQGNTEAFF - TRBV9 few TRBJ1-1 14
TGCAGCGTTGAAATCGCTAATTACGAGCAGTACTTC CSVEIANYEQYF - TRBV29-1 - TRBJ2-7 12
TGTGCCAGCAGTCCCGCCGTTAGTGGGTCCTACGAGCAGTTCTTC CASSPAVSGSYEQFF - TRBV28 - TRBJ2-1 15
TGCAGCGTTGGCACAGGGGGGAACACTGAAGCTTTCTTT CSVGTGGNTEAFF TRBD1 TRBV29-1 many TRBJ1-1 13
TGTGCCAGCAGCCCACTTACAGGGGTGAACTCCTACGAGCAGTACTTC CASSPLTGVNSYEQYF TRBD1 TRBV7-8 - TRBJ2-7 16
TGCAGCGTGACAGGGTATGAGACGGGCCAAGAGACCCAGTACTTC CSVTGYETGQETQYF TRBD1 TRBV29-1 many TRBJ2-5 15
TGCGCCAGCAGCCGAGCCGGGACAGATAATTCACCCCTCCACTTT CASSRAGTDNSPLHF TRBD1 TRBV5-1 many TRBJ1-6 15
TGTGCCAGCAGCACCGGGGACAGGGCAAGCACAGATACGCAGTATTTT CASSTGDRASTDTQYF TRBD1 TRBV7-2 few TRBJ2-3 16
TGTGCCAGCAGCTGGTACAGGGAAGAGACCCAGTACTTC CASSWYREETQYF - TRBV7-9 many TRBJ2-5 13
TGTGCCAGCAGTGCAGGGGTGAGTAGCAATCAGCCCCAGCATTTT CASSAGVSSNQPQHF - TRBV28 many TRBJ1-5 15
TGTGCCAGCAGTGACATCTACTCTGGAAACACCATATATTTT CASSDIYSGNTIYF - TRBV2 - TRBJ1-3 14
TGTGCCAGCAGCGGACTAGCGGGAGGCATTGAGCAGTTCTTC CASSGLAGGIEQFF TRBD2 TRBV6-2/TRBV6-3 many TRBJ2-1 14
TGTGCCAGCAGCCGGGGACTCTCGAACACTGAAGCTTTCTTT CASSRGLSNTEAFF - TRBV14 - TRBJ1-1 14
TGCGCCAGCAGCCGGGGGAGGACAGGGGACGGGAATGAGCAGTTCTTC CASSRGRTGDGNEQFF TRBD1 TRBV5-1 few TRBJ2-1 16
TGCAGTGCTAGAGATAGCGGGAGGGCAGCAGATACGCAGTATTTT CSARDSGRAADTQYF TRBD2 TRBV20-1 few TRBJ2-3 15
TGTGCCAGCAGACCCATAGCGGGAACAGATACGCAGTATTTT CASRPIAGTDTQYF TRBD2 TRBV28 once TRBJ2-3 14
TGTGCCAGCGTTGAGGGATCGGGACTAAACTACGAGCAGTACTTC CASVEGSGLNYEQYF TRBD2 TRBV6-1 few TRBJ2-7 15
TGTGCCAGCAGCCACGAATCTAGCGGGAGGGACAATGAGCAGTTCTTC CASSHESSGRDNEQFF TRBD2 TRBV6-5 - TRBJ2-1 16
TGCAGTGCTAGGCTAGGGACAGGGGTATATACGCAGTATTTT CSARLGTGVYTQYF TRBD1 TRBV20-1 few TRBJ2-3 14
TGTGCCACCAGCCCGGACAGGGGTTACGAGCAGTACTTC CATSPDRGYEQYF TRBD1 TRBV24-1 - TRBJ2-7 13
TGCAGCGTTGAAGAGACGGGGAGCTCCTACAATGAGCAGTTCTTC CSVEETGSSYNEQFF - TRBV29-1 many TRBJ2-1 15
TGCAGCGTAAACCTGGGGGACCCCAATACGCAGTATTTT CSVNLGDPNTQYF - TRBV29-1 many TRBJ2-3 13
TGCAGTGCTAGAGATCCGGGCTATGGCTACACCTTC CSARDPGYGYTF - TRBV20-1 many TRBJ1-2 12
TGCGCCAGCAGCCAAGAATCAGTCGGGACAGGGCTTGGCTACACCTTC CASSQESVGTGLGYTF TRBD1 TRBV4-3 few TRBJ1-2 16
TGCAGCGGCGGCCCAGCGCCCGACTATGGCTACACCTTC CSGGPAPDYGYTF - TRBV29-1 few TRBJ1-2 13
TGTGCCAGCAGCCCCCGAGGGGTGGCTAGCGGGAGAAGGGCCCAATTCAATAGTGAGCAGTACTTC CASSPRGVASGRRAQFNSEQYF TRBD2 TRBV7-2 few TRBJ2-7 22
TGTGCCAGCAGTGGGACGAGGCAGGGGGCGATGCAGTACTTC CASSGTRQGAMQYF TRBD1 TRBV12-3/TRBV12-4 - TRBJ2-7 14
TGTGCCAGCAGCCAATCCAGGGCCACCTATGGCTACACCTTC CASSQSRATYGYTF - TRBV3-1 many TRBJ1-2 14
TGTGCCAGCAGCCAGTTTGGTCGGGTTACCTACGAGCAGTACTTC CASSQFGRVTYEQYF - TRBV14 many TRBJ2-7 15
TGTGCCAGCAGCTTAGTAGGGGGACTAAACACTGAAGCTTTCTTT CASSLVGGLNTEAFF - TRBV7-2 few TRBJ1-1 15
TGTGCCAGTAGTGAGGGGACCAGAGGGTATGGCGGGGAGCTGTTTTTT CASSEGTRGYGGELFF - TRBV19 many TRBJ2-2 16
TGTGCCTGGAGTGCGCCCATATCGACTAGATCCTACGAGCAGTACTTC CAWSAPISTRSYEQYF - TRBV30 - TRBJ2-7 16
TGTGCCAGCAGTACTACGGAACTAACCTACAATGAGCAGTTCTTC CASSTTELTYNEQFF - TRBV6-6 - TRBJ2-1 15
TGTGCCAGCAGTTTTAGGGTGGAGAATGAGCAGTTCTTC CASSFRVENEQFF - TRBV27 many TRBJ2-1 13
TGCAGTGCTTCAAAGGGGTCCTCGCTTGGCTACACCTTC CSASKGSSLGYTF - TRBV20-1 many TRBJ1-2 13
TGTGCCAGCAGCCCCAGGACTAGCGGGAACACCGGGGAGCTGTTTTTT CASSPRTSGNTGELFF TRBD2 TRBV7-9 many TRBJ2-2 16
TGTGCCAGCAGACAAATGGGTTTCTACGAGCAGTACTTC CASRQMGFYEQYF - TRBV11-2 many TRBJ2-7 13
TGCGCCAGCAGCCTCCGGACTAGCGGGCTATACAATGAGCAGTTCTTC CASSLRTSGLYNEQFF TRBD2 TRBV5-1 few TRBJ2-1 16
TGTGCCAGCAGCTCGTGGGGGCAGGGGGACCAGCATTTT CASSSWGQGDQHF TRBD1 TRBV5-4 many TRBJ1-5 13
TGTGCCAGCAGCCGGGACAGTCCGGACACTGAAGCTTTCTTT CASSRDSPDTEAFF TRBD1 TRBV6-6 many TRBJ1-1 14
TGCAGCGGGGAAATCACAGATACGCAGTATTTT CSGEITDTQYF - TRBV29-1 many TRBJ2-3 11
TGTGTCAGCTCTACACTCTCCTACGAGCAGTACTTC CVSSTLSYEQYF - TRBV2 few TRBJ2-7 12
TGCAGTGCTAGAGACGCTAGCGGGAGGGCTCCCTACGAGCAGTACTTC CSARDASGRAPYEQYF TRBD2 TRBV20-1 many TRBJ2-7 16
TGCGCCAGCAGCCCCCGTGGAGACACCGGGGAGCTGTTTTTT CASSPRGDTGELFF - TRBV5-1 - TRBJ2-2 14
TGTGCCAGCAGCCGGACAGGGGCTACCCAAGAGACCCAGTACTTC CASSRTGATQETQYF TRBD1 TRBV7-9 - TRBJ2-5 15
TGTGCCAGCAGGAACCAGGGGAGCTCTGGAAACACCATATATTTT CASRNQGSSGNTIYF - TRBV12-3/TRBV12-4 many TRBJ1-3 15
TGTGCCAGCAGCTACTCCGGGACAGGGATGAACACTGAAGCTTTCTTT CASSYSGTGMNTEAFF TRBD1 TRBV11-2 few TRBJ1-1 16
TGCAGCGTAGCACAGGGGTCTGATGAAAAACTGTTTTTT CSVAQGSDEKLFF TRBD1 TRBV29-1 - TRBJ1-4 13
TGTGCCAGCACCTGGGACAGGGGTCGTATCGACGAGCAGTACTTC CASTWDRGRIDEQYF TRBD1 TRBV12-3/TRBV12-4 many TRBJ2-7 15
TGTGCCAGCACTGGCCCAGCGGGAGGCGGTGAGCAGTTCTTC CASTGPAGGGEQFF TRBD2 TRBV6-6 - TRBJ2-1 14
TGTGCCAGCAGTCAACCCCTGCCGACAGATACGCAGTGTTTT CASSQPLPTDTQCF - TRBV7-9 - TRBJ2-3 14